Below, 9 T cell receptor beta chains from the same sample are listed, as sequenced in a study of blood T cell repertoires in COVID-19. The protocol was immunoSEQ multiplex PCR, while the TCRdb copy is restricted to in-frame clones and leaves out a portion. The repertoire includes about 180,000 clones, 80% to 90% of them detected once, and less than 2% sits in the top ten. The sample consisted of peripheral blood. These receptors were collected from a man aged 18 to 35 who had recovered from COVID-19.

The rearrangement uses TRBV7-2 and TRBJ2-2; perhaps TRBD2 as D (6 bases). Germline CDR1 and CDR2: SGHTA and FQGNSA. This CDR3 is built from 17 residues. The V end lost 5 bases, the J end lost 5 bases, and 21 bases lay between the germline ends. This CDR3 is CASSPRGTPMATGELFF. CDR3 in DNA: TGTGCCAGCAGCCCACGGGGGACTCCGATGGCTACCGGGGAGCTGTTTTTT.

The chain couples TRBV28 to TRBJ2-7; no reliable D call. Trimming removed 2 bases at V and 0 bases at J, with 11 bases between. Germline CDR1 reads MDHEN; CDR2 reads SYDVKM. CDR3 length: 15 amino acids. The chain's CDR3 is CASSLVRSGSYEQYF. The CDR3 DNA sequence: TGTGCCAGCAGTTTAGTCCGGTCCGGCTCCTACGAGCAGTACTTC.

The chain is built from TRBV7-9 and TRBJ2-1; D is undetermined. The CDR3 runs 11 residues. Germline V CDR1 and CDR2: SEHNR, FQNEAQ (reference sequence). With 6 bases removed from V and 9 bases from J, the gap between germline ends came to 9 bases. The chain's CDR3 is CASSSSGEQFF. Here the CDR3 DNA reads TGTGCCAGCAGTTCCTCGGGTGAGCAGTTCTTC.

The J gene is TRBJ1-2, the V gene TRBV5-1; TRBD1 aligns across 7 bases. The germline V gene encodes CDR1 SGHRS and CDR2 YFSETQ. J gave up 2 bases and V 4 bases, and 2 bases lay outside the gene matches. The CDR3 has 13 residues. The CDR3 loop reads CASSGGQNYGYTF. CDR3 DNA sequence: TGCGCCAGCAGCGGGGGACAGAACTATGGCTACACCTTC. The full variable domain, completed using reference TRBV5-1 and TRBJ1-2, is KAGVTQTPRYLIKTRGQQVTLSCSPISGHRSVSWYQQTPGQGLQFLFEYFSETQRNKGNFPGRFSGRQFSNSRSEMNVSTLELGDSALYLCASSGGQNYGYTFGSGTRLTVV.

The chain is built from TRBV7-3 and TRBJ2-3; D is possibly TRBD2 (5 bases). Looked up from germline, CDR1 is SGHTA and CDR2 is FQGTGA. Deletions cut 0 bases from V and 5 bases from J, with 12 bases between. This CDR3 spans 15 amino acids. CDR3 DNA sequence: TGTGCCAGCAGCTTAACGCCGTGGGCGGGAGATACGCAGTATTTT. It yields the protein CASSLTPWAGDTQYF.

The chain combines TRBV12-3 or TRBV12-4 with TRBJ2-7; TRBD1 agrees at 9 bases. V was pared by 5 bases and J by 5 bases, with 4 bases of the junction left unmatched. The CDR3 is 13 residues long. The CDR3 loop reads CASSPTGGNEQYF. The CDR3 region has the DNA TGTGCCAGCAGTCCCACAGGGGGCAACGAGCAGTACTTC.

The chain recombines TRBV4-3 with TRBJ2-5, with D perhaps TRBD2 (6 bases). The CDR3 covers 14 residues. The germline V gene encodes CDR1 LGHNA and CDR2 YSLEER. Trimming removed 4 bases at V and 1 base at J, with 10 bases between. The CDR3 bases are TGCGCCAGCAGCCCTGGCGGGGTCCAAGAGACCCAGTACTTC. Translation gives CASSPGGVQETQYF.

The genes are TRBV5-4 and TRBJ2-7, with no clear D. The CDR3 runs 14 residues. V shed 5 bases and J shed 2 bases, with 14 bases lying between them. Germline CDR1 is SGHNT and CDR2 is YYREEE (reference sequence). The CDR3 nucleotides are TGTGCCAGCAGTGCGGCCGTATCCGCCTACGAGCAGTACTTC. This sequence encodes CASSAAVSAYEQYF.

This chain uses TRBV28 with TRBJ2-3; the match to TRBD2 covers 8 bases. Germline V gene data show CDR1 as MDHEN and CDR2 as SYDVKM. V lost 2 bases to trimming and J lost 3 bases; unmatched junction nucleotides: 10. This CDR3 spans 17 amino acids. CDR3 region: CASSLTSGRGGTDTQYF. Written as DNA, the CDR3 is TGTGCCAGCAGTTTAACTAGCGGAAGAGGCGGTACAGATACGCAGTATTTT. The whole variable domain, filled in from reference TRBV28 and TRBJ2-3, reads DVKVTQSSRYLVKRTGEKVFLECVQDMDHENMFWYRQDPGLGLRLIYFSYDVKMKEKGDIPEGYSVSREKKERFSLILESASTNQTSMYLCASSLTSGRGGTDTQYFGPGTRLTVL.